A selection of T cell receptor beta chains follows, all from one sample in a study of cytomegalovirus exposure and HLA in healthy donors. Using immunoSEQ multiplex PCR, the repertoire was profiled, and TCRdb retains in-frame clones only, with some absent. The sample includes 250,000 to 300,000 clones, 90% of them seen just once. Sequencing was done on a sample of PBMCs. These receptors were obtained from a young woman in good health and CMV-seronegative. Both conserved end residues are part of each CDR3. A D gene is named only where the DNA matches it firmly. Clone size, where shown, is once, few, many, or a class for clones that have expanded.

>TRBV11-2|-|-|TRBJ1-1
CASSEVWNTEAFF
TGTGCCAGCAGCGAGGTGTGGAACACTGAAGCTTTCTTT
>TRBV25-1|TRBD2|-|TRBJ2-3
CASIGAGFTDTQYF
TGTGCCAGCATAGGAGCGGGGTTCACAGATACGCAGTATTTT
>TRBV4-1|-|-|TRBJ1-4
CASSQVGGATEKLFF
TGCGCCAGCAGCCAAGTTGGGGGGGCAACTGAAAAACTGTTTTTT
>TRBV6-1|TRBD1|-|TRBJ1-6
CASSEGDRGTGSPLHF
TGTGCCAGCAGTGAAGGGGACAGGGGTACGGGGTCACCCCTCCACTTT
>TRBV14|TRBD1|few|TRBJ2-7
CASRGDRGYEQYF
TGTGCCAGCAGAGGGGACAGGGGCTACGAGCAGTACTTC
>TRBV7-2|-|-|TRBJ1-3
CASSLGRGGNTIYF
TGTGCCAGCAGCTTAGGGCGAGGGGGAAACACCATATATTTT
>TRBV2|TRBD1|-|TRBJ1-5
CASRGYRGPVQPQHF
TGTGCCAGCAGGGGTTACAGGGGGCCGGTACAGCCCCAGCATTTT
>TRBV9|TRBD1|-|TRBJ1-5
CASSVGQGAGQPQHF
TGTGCCAGCAGCGTAGGGCAGGGGGCCGGTCAGCCCCAGCATTTT
>TRBV5-6|TRBD2|-|TRBJ2-5
CASNQPGGRQETQYF
TGTGCCAGCAACCAACCGGGGGGTAGGCAAGAGACCCAGTACTTC
>TRBV25-1|TRBD2|-|TRBJ2-5
CASTQTSEIQETQYF
TGTGCCAGCACTCAAACTAGCGAGATTCAAGAGACCCAGTACTTC